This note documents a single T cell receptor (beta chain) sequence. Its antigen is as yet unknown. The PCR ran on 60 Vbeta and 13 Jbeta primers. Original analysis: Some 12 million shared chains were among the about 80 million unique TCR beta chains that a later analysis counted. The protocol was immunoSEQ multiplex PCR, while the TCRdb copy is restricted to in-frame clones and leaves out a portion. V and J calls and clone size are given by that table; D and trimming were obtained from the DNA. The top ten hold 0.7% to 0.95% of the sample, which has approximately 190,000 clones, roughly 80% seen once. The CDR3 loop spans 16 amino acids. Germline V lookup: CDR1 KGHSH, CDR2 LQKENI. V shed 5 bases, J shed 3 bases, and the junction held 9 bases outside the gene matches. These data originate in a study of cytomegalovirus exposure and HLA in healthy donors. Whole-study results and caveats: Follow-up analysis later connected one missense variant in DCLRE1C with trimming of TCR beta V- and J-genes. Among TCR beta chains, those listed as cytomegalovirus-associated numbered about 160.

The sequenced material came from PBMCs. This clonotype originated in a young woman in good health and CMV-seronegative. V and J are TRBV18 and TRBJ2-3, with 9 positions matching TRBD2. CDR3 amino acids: CASSSSAGGGTDTQYF. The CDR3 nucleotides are TGTGCCAGCTCAAGTTCAGCGGGAGGTGGAACAGATACGCAGTATTTT.